This TCR beta chain comes out of a study of blood T cells in healthy people across ages (dated by TCRdb to the mid-2010s). Turning to the overall study: In model experiments, template switching captured roughly one uniquely barcoded TCR beta cDNA molecule for every two T cells. Age-related changes in TCR beta repertoire diversity were measured in the study by deep sequencing normalized with unique cDNA molecular identifiers. Donors were grouped into four age groups: young (average 16 years), middle-aged (about 40), aged (about 59) and long-lived (about 82). To avoid experimental bias, donors of different ages were distributed randomly across sequencing lanes. For two donors (one aged 18 to 30 and one aged 80 or older), the study analyzed two additional independent replicas of 1 million unique cDNA reads from the same blood draw.

Based on the germline V gene, the CDR1 and CDR2 sequences are MNHEY and SVGEGT. Counted from cysteine to phenylalanine, this CDR3 has 14 amino acids. This entry keeps only the CDR3 DNA: 42 bases, framed from base 1. About this clonotype itself: Its antigen remains unidentified. The junction departs from the called germline gene at one end, perhaps through a read error.

The library relied on 5' RACE. The run used an Illumina HiSeq 2500. A second PCR of about 6 to 11 cycles was performed with a sample-barcoded 5' primer and a J-beta primer mix. Each TCR beta cDNA molecule received a unique molecular identifier from a template-switch 5' adaptor carrying 12 random nucleotides. Each sample yielded at least 3 million CDR3-containing paired-end reads. The Mint cDNA synthesis kit, primed by a TRBC-specific oligonucleotide, was used to synthesize first-strand cDNA from all RNA. All cDNA was treated with uracil-DNA glycosylase and then went through a first 18-cycle PCR with the universal primers M1SS and BC2_uni_R. In the source study's methods: Each sample was normalized by randomly selecting 1 million high-quality reads, each carrying a distinct molecular identifier. Instead of being binned into consensus sequences, reads with shared molecular identifiers were discarded. MiTCR, with a Q25 quality threshold and the strictest error-elimination algorithm, was used for CDR3 identification, clonotype clustering and error correction. A nonparametric unseen species model with Euler transformation was used to estimate lower-bound total TCR beta diversity. The raw public data were reprocessed by TCRdb itself: fastp quality trimming at Q25, MiXCR clonotype calling, in-frame beta chains only. Rows merge per CDR3 protein into single entries with the most common DNA and genes. Clone size and V and J calls follow TCRdb, not the original study. The sample profile shows about a million distinct CDR3 sequences; about 44% of them were found once. The ten largest clonotypes hold roughly 13% of the sample.

The full study reports these points: Total diversity estimates from one million sequenced T cells were considered lower bounds and underestimates. Observed TCR beta diversity correlated strongly with the percentage of naive T cells measured by flow cytometry. Because donor CMV infection status was unknown, age-related changes in expanded clonotypes were potentially confounded. Compared with the aged group, the long-lived group had more naive CD4+ T cells, fewer expanded clones and increased TCR diversity, a pattern suggesting age selection. As age increased, observed TCR beta diversity per million T cells dropped in a roughly linear way, and a significant reduction was already evident by age 40. Conclusive comparison of naive and antigen-experienced compartments was prevented by the profiling of bulk unsorted PBMCs.

The donors were 40 or so Caucasian individuals from Russia, aged roughly 6 to 100 years, who were systemically healthy. About 9.8 milliliters of peripheral blood were drawn from each donor into EDTA-treated Vacutainer tubes. Ficoll-Paque density-gradient centrifugation was used to isolate PBMCs, with at least 6.5 million obtained per sample. Total RNA, at least 6 micrograms per sample, was extracted from PBMCs with Trizol reagent. Naive CD45RAhigh/CD27high T cell percentages were measured by flow cytometry on a PBMC aliquot from every donor. The sequenced sample consisted of blood. The V gene is TRBV6-2 or TRBV6-3 and the J gene is TRBJ2-2; confidence is insufficient to name the D gene. The receptor's source is a man aged 30 to 45 in good health. The DNA sequence is TGTGCCAGCAGGTACTCGACTTACACCGGAGAGCTGTTTTTT. This sequence encodes CASRYSTYTGELFF.